A single sample gave rise to the 26 T cell receptor beta chains below, sequenced in a study of blood T cell repertoires in COVID-19. Using immunoSEQ multiplex PCR, the repertoire was profiled, and TCRdb retains in-frame clones only, with some absent. Of tens of thousands of clones in the sample, 86% were seen once. Sequenced: peripheral blood. The receptors here all came from a man aged 50-59 years with active or convalescent COVID-19.

The rearrangement uses TRBV19 and TRBJ1-1, with 9 bases matching TRBD1. The germline CDR1 and CDR2 sequences are LNHDA and SQIVND (reference sequence). The J segment lost 1 base and the V segment lost 7 bases, leaving 10 bases of the junction unmatched. CDR3 length: 16 amino acids. The CDR3 region is CASTLGQGIRNTEAFF. In DNA form, the CDR3 reads TGTGCCAGTACCCTGGGACAGGGTATACGGAACACTGAAGCTTTCTTT. The variable domain in full, with the rest retrieved from reference TRBV19 and TRBJ1-1, is DGGITQSPKYLFRKEGQNVTLSCEQNLNHDAMYWYRQDPGQGLRLIYYSQIVNDFQKGDIAEGYSVSREKKESFPLTVTSAQKNPTAFYLCASTLGQGIRNTEAFFGQGTRLTVV.

The chain couples TRBV5-4 to TRBJ1-1; 9 bases line up with TRBD1. After removal of 4 bases from V and 4 bases from J, the junction contained 8 bases not matched to a gene. Germline V gene lookup returns CDR1 SGHNT and CDR2 YYREEE (reference sequence). This CDR3 is built from 15 residues. DNA of the CDR3: TGTGCCAGCAGCAACCCCGGGACAGGGTCCACTGAAGCTTTCTTT. Protein: CASSNPGTGSTEAFF.

This clone was detected only once. The chain has TRBV10-2 and TRBJ2-1, with 8 bases fitting TRBD2. V shed 3 bases, J shed 9 bases, and the junction held 13 bases outside the gene matches. The CDR3 has 16 residues. Per germline, CDR1 WSHSY and CDR2 SAAADI. CDR3 bases: TGCGCCAGCAGTGATTTCGGGGCGGGGGGATCCGTTGAGCAGTTCTTC. This sequence encodes CASSDFGAGGSVEQFF.

Judged by abundance, this clone is medium-sized (0.01 to 0.1%). The same CDR3 is also encoded by other DNA sequences in this sample. The rearrangement joins TRBV4-2 to TRBJ2-2, with D possibly being TRBD2 (7 bases). Trimming took 1 base from V and 5 from J, leaving 11 bases between them. Per germline, CDR1 LGHNA and CDR2 YNFKEQ. There are 15 residues in the CDR3. The CDR3 region is CASSQGGGRTGELFF. CDR3 nucleotides: TGTGCCAGCAGCCAAGGCGGGGGCCGTACCGGGGAGCTGTTTTTT.

The J gene is TRBJ2-3, the V gene TRBV6-5; 10 nucleotides line up with TRBD2. This CDR3 region has 14 residues. Germline CDR1 MNHEY, CDR2 SVGAGI. Losses at the gene ends were 8 bases for V and 4 bases for J; bases not matched to a gene: 6. The DNA for the CDR3 is TGTGCCAGCCCTAGCGGGGGATGGCCAGATACGCAGTATTTT. Amino acid sequence: CASPSGGWPDTQYF.

This clone was seen just once. J is TRBJ1-2 and V is TRBV10-3, with 7 bases aligning to TRBD1. The CDR3 runs 16 residues. Germline V gives CDR1 ENHRY, CDR2 SYGVKD. Trimming removed 3 bases from V and 2 bases from J; junction bases left unmatched: 9. The DNA for the CDR3 is TGTGCCATCAGTGATCCAAAGACAGGGACGAACTATGGCTACACCTTC. It codes for CAISDPKTGTNYGYTF.

The V call is TRBV19, the J call TRBJ1-1; 7 nucleotides align to TRBD1. Per the germline V gene, CDR1 is LNHDA and CDR2 is SQIVND (reference sequence). J lost 5 bases, V lost 7 bases, and 7 bases had no gene match. The CDR3 extends over 13 amino acids. The CDR3 reads CASNPGQSTEAFF. The CDR3 DNA reads TGTGCCAGTAATCCGGGACAGTCTACTGAAGCTTTCTTT. Filled out from reference TRBV19 and TRBJ1-1, the complete variable domain reads DGGITQSPKYLFRKEGQNVTLSCEQNLNHDAMYWYRQDPGQGLRLIYYSQIVNDFQKGDIAEGYSVSREKKESFPLTVTSAQKNPTAFYLCASNPGQSTEAFFGQGTRLTVV.

The CDR3 DNA reads TGTGCCAGCTCACCATGGGAGACCGAGCAGTACTTC. Encoded protein: CASSPWETEQYF. The V and J genes are TRBV18 and TRBJ2-7; D possibly corresponds to TRBD2 (5 bases). The CDR3 runs to 12 residues. Germline values: CDR1 KGHSH, CDR2 LQKENI. V lost 2 bases to trimming and J lost 6 bases, with 8 bases between them.

This sequence joins TRBV6-5 and TRBJ2-5; 9 bases align to TRBD1. Germline assignment: CDR1 MNHEY and CDR2 SVGAGI. The CDR3 is 12 residues long. The V gene end was trimmed by 8 bases and the J gene end by 7 bases; junction bases not matched to a gene: 5. Written as DNA, the CDR3 is TGTGCCAGCCGGGGACAGGGCGGGACCCAGTACTTC. It translates to CASRGQGGTQYF.

This chain joins TRBV7-6 and TRBJ2-7; D is ambiguous. The CDR3 is 14 residues long. The V end lost 1 base, the J end lost 3 bases, and 10 bases lay between the germline ends. Germline assignment: CDR1 SGHVS and CDR2 FNYEAQ. CDR3 coding DNA: TGTGCCAGCAGCTTAGGGGCAACGAGCTACGAGCAGTACTTC. Its translation is CASSLGATSYEQYF.

This clone was observed a single time. This chain links TRBV6-5 with TRBJ1-2; possibly TRBD1 for D (5 bases). The V end lost 5 bases, the J end lost 4 bases, and 14 bases lay between the germline ends. The CDR3 contains 14 residues. The germline V gene encodes CDR1 MNHEY and CDR2 SVGAGI. The CDR3 coding sequence is TGTGCCAGCAGTCTCACTCGGGGGGGCTATGGCTACACCTTC. It translates to CASSLTRGGYGYTF.

V and J are TRBV29-1 and TRBJ2-3, with 10 bases matching TRBD2. CDR1 is SQVTM and CDR2 is ANQGSEA in the germline V gene. V lost 4 bases to trimming and J lost 2 bases; unmatched junction nucleotides: 12. This CDR3 has 17 residues. CDR3 coding DNA: TGCAGCGTTGTTGCTCGCGGGACTAGCGCCCTCACAGATACGCAGTATTTT. Translation: CSVVARGTSALTDTQYF.

The genes are TRBV4-3 and TRBJ2-3; TRBD2 matches at 8 bases. The CDR3 loop spans 18 amino acids. V dropped 0 bases and J dropped 0; count of bases not matched to a gene: 8. In germline, CDR1 is LGHNA, CDR2 YSLEER. In DNA form, the CDR3 reads TGCGCCAGCAGCCAAGATGTTGTCAGCGGGGGAAGCACAGATACGCAGTATTTT. It specifies CASSQDVVSGGSTDTQYF.

V usage is TRBV28 and J usage is TRBJ1-5, with 7 bases that match TRBD1. Germline V gene data show CDR1 as MDHEN and CDR2 as SYDVKM. This CDR3 spans 14 amino acids. The trim removed 9 bases at V and 1 base at J, leaving 6 bases unmatched. In DNA, the CDR3 is TGTGCCAGTCAGGGGGGCACGAGCAATCAGCCCCAGCATTTT. As protein: CASQGGTSNQPQHF.

The V and J genes are TRBV12-5 and TRBJ2-7, with TRBD2 identical over 11 bases. The germline V gene encodes CDR1 LGHNT and CDR2 FRNRAP. The CDR3 covers 17 residues. V shed 3 bases, J shed 0 bases, and the junction held 7 bases outside the gene matches. The CDR3 coding sequence is TGTGCTAGTGGTTTCCTAACACTAGCGGGGGTCTCCTACGAGCAGTACGTC. This sequence encodes CASGFLTLAGVSYEQYV.

The chain couples TRBV6-5 to TRBJ1-5, with D uncertain. Between the trimmed V and J ends, which lost 5 bases and 2 bases, there was a span of 7 bases. CDR3 length equals 13 residues. The germline V gene encodes CDR1 MNHEY and CDR2 SVGAGI. DNA of the CDR3: TGTGCCAGCAGTACTGTAGGCAATCAGCCCCAGCATTTT. Amino acid sequence: CASSTVGNQPQHF.

The V gene is TRBV19, the J gene TRBJ2-1; D is ambiguous. Germline V gene data show CDR1 as LNHDA and CDR2 as SQIVND (reference sequence). Trimming took off 3 bases at V and 6 bases at J, with 9 bases between the two ends. The CDR3 extends over 13 amino acids. CDR3 coding DNA: TGTGCCAGTAGTATCCCCAGGCCCAATGAGCAGTTCTTC. It yields the protein CASSIPRPNEQFF.

This clone occurred once. The chain uses TRBV7-2 and TRBJ2-3, with 8 positions matching TRBD1. Germline V gives CDR1 SGHTA, CDR2 FQGNSA. This CDR3 spans 16 amino acids. The ends lost 8 bases at V and 4 bases at J; junction bases unmatched: 14. For the CDR3, the DNA is TGTGCCAGCCGGAGGGAAGACAGGGGTGAAGCAGATACGCAGTATTTT. This sequence encodes CASRREDRGEADTQYF.

Only a few counts were recorded for this clone. The genes are TRBV7-2 and TRBJ2-3; 7 bases are a match to TRBD2. V was pared by 4 bases and J by 0 bases, with 13 bases of the junction left unmatched. The CDR3 has 18 amino acids. Germline V gene sequence: CDR1 SGHTA, CDR2 FQGNSA. The CDR3 nucleotides are TGTGCCAGCAGCTGGTCTAGCGGTGGATCGTCTAGCACAGATACGCAGTATTTT. It yields the protein CASSWSSGGSSSTDTQYF.

The chain carries TRBV3-1 (or the pseudogene TRBV3-2) and TRBJ1-1; D call uncertain. Germline V gives CDR1 LGHDT, CDR2 YNNKEL (reference sequence). Trimming removed 4 bases from V and 1 base from J, with 4 bases in between. The CDR3 length is 12 residues. CDR3 DNA sequence: TGTGCCAGCAGCCTCGGGAACACTGAAGCTTTCTTT. Translation: CASSLGNTEAFF.

The chain combines TRBV7-2 with TRBJ2-3; TRBD2 aligns across 14 bases. The CDR3 has 17 amino acids. Germline values: CDR1 SGHTA, CDR2 FQGNSA. Germline trimming cut 5 bases from V and 0 bases from J; bases unmatched to any gene: 4. The CDR3 loop reads CASSRTSGGLSTDTQYF. CDR3 in DNA: TGTGCCAGCAGCCGGACTAGCGGGGGGCTTAGCACAGATACGCAGTATTTT.

The V call is TRBV5-6, the J call TRBJ2-4, with D perhaps TRBD2 (6 bases). CDR3 length: 16 residues. Germline lookup yields CDR1 SGHDT and CDR2 YYEEEE. The V end was cut by 0 bases, the J end by 6 bases, with 16 bases between. Here the CDR3 DNA reads TGTGCCAGCAGCTTGGGGTCTGCGGGGCTGGGAAACATTCAGTACTTC. The encoded protein is CASSLGSAGLGNIQYF. The whole variable domain, filled in from reference TRBV5-6 and TRBJ2-4, reads DAGVTQSPTHLIKTRGQQVTLRCSPKSGHDTVSWYQQALGQGPQFIFQYYEEEERQRGNFPDRFSGHQFPNYSSELNVNALLLGDSALYLCASSLGSAGLGNIQYFGAGTRLSVL.

The rearrangement joins TRBV30 to TRBJ1-5, with TRBD1 matching 7 bases. V shed 5 bases, J shed 5 bases, and the junction held 6 bases outside the gene matches. The CDR3 runs to 13 residues. Looked up from germline, CDR1 is GTSNPN and CDR2 is SVGIG (reference sequence). In DNA form, the CDR3 reads TGTGCCTGGCGTCGACAGGGTGATCAGCCCCAGCATTTT. Its translation: CAWRRQGDQPQHF.

The V and J genes are TRBV7-2 and TRBJ2-1; the match to TRBD2 covers 8 bases. The CDR3 covers 16 residues. J gave up 1 base and V 3 bases, and 5 bases lay outside the gene matches. Per germline, CDR1 SGHTA and CDR2 FQGNSA. In nucleotides, the CDR3 is TGTGCCAGCAGCTTTACCACTAGCGGATCCTACAATGAGCAGTTCTTC. This codes for CASSFTTSGSYNEQFF.

This rearrangement joins TRBV29-1 to TRBJ1-2; D unresolved. CDR3 length equals 14 residues. Deletions cut 4 bases from V and 0 bases from J, with 12 bases between. The germline V gene has CDR1 SQVTM and CDR2 ANQGSEA. The CDR3 nucleotides are TGCAGCGTTGGGCGGAAGTTAGCTAACTATGGCTACACCTTC. Its protein is CSVGRKLANYGYTF.

The V and J genes are TRBV12-3 or TRBV12-4 and TRBJ1-1; D possibly corresponds to TRBD1 (6 bases). Trimming removed 5 bases at V and 3 bases at J, with 10 bases between. The CDR3 totals 13 residues. Here the CDR3 DNA reads TGTGCCAGCAGTACAGGGCTGGACACTGAAGCTTTCTTT. Translation: CASSTGLDTEAFF.